A single sample gave rise to the 5 T cell receptor beta chains below, sequenced in a study of blood T cell repertoires in COVID-19. TCRdb keeps only in-frame clones here, not all; method: immunoSEQ multiplex PCR. The sample carries roughly 220,000 clones, 65% to 90% recorded once. The sequencing input was peripheral blood. The receptors were sampled from an elderly man with acute or convalescent COVID-19.

This clone was recorded a few times. The chain couples TRBV5-1 to TRBJ2-6, with TRBD1 matching over 8 bases. This CDR3 has 17 amino acids. Germline-derived CDR1 and CDR2 are SGHRS and YFSETQ. The ends lost 0 bases at V and 0 bases at J; junction bases unmatched: 2. DNA of the CDR3: TGCGCCAGCAGCTTGGGGACAGGGACCTCTGGGGCCAACGTCCTGACTTTC. Translated: CASSLGTGTSGANVLTF.

V is TRBV3-1 (or the pseudogene TRBV3-2) and J is TRBJ2-1, with D tentatively TRBD2 (5 bases). The CDR3 has 14 amino acids. Trimming took 4 bases from V and 4 from J, leaving 11 bases between them. From germline, CDR1 is LGHDT and CDR2 YNNKEL (reference sequence). CDR3 sequence (DNA): TGTGCCAGCAGCCTGGCGGGTCAGTACAATGAGCAGTTCTTC. As protein: CASSLAGQYNEQFF.

A single count supports this clone. The chain has TRBV30 and TRBJ1-5; 9 bases are a match to TRBD1. The CDR3 has 13 residues. Trimming took 2 bases from V and 7 from J; bases not matched to a gene: 3. In germline, CDR1 is GTSNPN, CDR2 SVGIG (reference sequence). This chain's CDR3 is CAWSPGQGQPQHF. Here the CDR3 DNA reads TGTGCCTGGAGTCCGGGACAGGGACAGCCCCAGCATTTT.

This clone was counted a single time. The chain is built from TRBV4-1 and TRBJ2-5, with TRBD2 identical over 12 bases. CDR1 MGHRA and CDR2 YSYEKL come from the germline V gene. With V trimmed by 4 bases and J by 4 bases, 4 bases remained unmatched. This CDR3 contains 15 residues. CDR3 amino acids: CASSLLAGGRETQYF. CDR3 nucleotide sequence: TGCGCCAGCAGCCTACTAGCGGGAGGCCGAGAGACCCAGTACTTC.

The rearrangement joins TRBV6-7 to TRBJ2-2; 12 positions match TRBD1. TRBV6-7 is labeled an ORF, and its function is uncertain. The CDR3 contains 19 residues. J gave up 4 bases and V 0 bases, and 9 bases lay outside the gene matches. DNA of the CDR3: TGTGCCAGCAGTTACTCGATAGTAAGGGACAGGGGGCCCACCGGGGAGCTGTTTTTT. Translating gives CASSYSIVRDRGPTGELFF.